This T cell receptor (beta chain) derives from a study of blood T cell repertoires in COVID-19. As for the study in general: T cells, B-cell-depleted T cells, or PBMCs provided the cDNA or gDNA that served as material.

Per the germline V gene, CDR1 is SGHRS and CDR2 is YFSETQ. This CDR3 is built from 15 residues. The germline V and J ends were trimmed by 5 bases and 4 bases, with 18 bases remaining between them. Clones were read by immunoSEQ multiplex PCR, and TCRdb kept only the in-frame ones, dropping some. The sample has some 220,000 clones; around 80% are singletons. The sequenced sample consisted of peripheral blood. The TCR comes from a woman between 55 and 75 years old who had recovered from COVID-19. The V and J genes are TRBV5-1 and TRBJ2-5, with D possibly matching TRBD1 (6 bases). The CDR3 DNA sequence: TGCGCCAGCAGTATGGACCCACAGGGACGAGAGACCCAGTACTTC. This translates into CASSMDPQGRETQYF.